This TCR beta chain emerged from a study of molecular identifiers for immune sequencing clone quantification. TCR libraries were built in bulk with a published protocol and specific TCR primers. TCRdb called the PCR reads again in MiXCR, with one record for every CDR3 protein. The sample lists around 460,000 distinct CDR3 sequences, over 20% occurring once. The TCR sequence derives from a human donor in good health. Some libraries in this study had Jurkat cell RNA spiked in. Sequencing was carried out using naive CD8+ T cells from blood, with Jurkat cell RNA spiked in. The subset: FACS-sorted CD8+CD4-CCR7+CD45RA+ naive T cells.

For the CDR3, the DNA is TGTGCCAGCAGCCCCGGGGCTAGCGGGAGCTACGAGCAGTACTTC. It yields the protein CASSPGASGSYEQYF. The genes are TRBV7-6 and TRBJ2-7, with 10 bases aligning to TRBD2. CDR3 length: 15 residues. The V segment lost 5 bases and the J segment 3 bases; nucleotides outside the gene matches: 7. Per germline, CDR1 SGHVS and CDR2 FNYEAQ. The full variable domain, with the rest looked up from reference TRBV7-6 and TRBJ2-7, is GAGVSQSPRYKVTKRGQDVALRCDPISGHVSLYWYRQALGQGPEFLTYFNYEAQQDKSGLPNDRFSAERPEGSISTLTIQRTEQRDSAMYRCASSPGASGSYEQYFGPGTRLTVT.